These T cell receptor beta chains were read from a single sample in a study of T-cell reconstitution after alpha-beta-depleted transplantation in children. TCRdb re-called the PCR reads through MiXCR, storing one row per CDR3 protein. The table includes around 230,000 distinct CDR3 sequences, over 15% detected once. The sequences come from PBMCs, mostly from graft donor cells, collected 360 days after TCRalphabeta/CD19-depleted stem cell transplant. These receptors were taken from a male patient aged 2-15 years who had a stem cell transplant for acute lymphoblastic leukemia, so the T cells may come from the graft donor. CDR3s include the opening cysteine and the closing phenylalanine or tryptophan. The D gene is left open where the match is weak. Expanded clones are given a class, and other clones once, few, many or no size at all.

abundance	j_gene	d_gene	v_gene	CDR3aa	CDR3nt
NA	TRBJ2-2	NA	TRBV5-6	CASSLGGLSITGELFF	TGTGCCAGCAGCTTGGGAGGATTGTCGATCACCGGGGAGCTGTTTTTT
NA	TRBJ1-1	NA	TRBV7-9	CASSARRGPMNTEAFF	TGTGCCAGCAGCGCCCGGCGGGGACCCATGAACACTGAAGCTTTCTTT
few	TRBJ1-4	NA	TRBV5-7	CASSLDGPDEKLFF	TGTGCCAGCAGCTTGGACGGCCCTGATGAAAAACTGTTTTTT
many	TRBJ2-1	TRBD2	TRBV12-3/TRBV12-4	CASSLLAGGSYNEQFF	TGTGCCAGCAGTTTACTAGCGGGGGGATCTTACAATGAGCAGTTCTTC
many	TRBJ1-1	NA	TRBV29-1	CSVPGSEALKAFF	TGCAGCGTGCCTGGTAGTGAAGCCCTCAAAGCTTTCTTT
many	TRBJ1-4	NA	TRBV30	CAWTDATNEKLFF	TGTGCCTGGACGGATGCAACTAATGAAAAACTGTTTTTT
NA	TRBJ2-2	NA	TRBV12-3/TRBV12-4	CASRWGGGRDTGELFF	TGTGCCAGCAGGTGGGGAGGGGGGCGGGACACCGGGGAGCTGTTTTTT
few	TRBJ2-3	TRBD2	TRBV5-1	CASSLEAGEDTQYF	TGCGCCAGCAGCTTGGAAGCGGGAGAAGATACGCAGTATTTT
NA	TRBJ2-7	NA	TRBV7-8	CASSLTAARSSCEQYF	TGTGCCAGCAGCTTAACTGCGGCCAGGTCTTCCTGCGAGCAGTACTTC
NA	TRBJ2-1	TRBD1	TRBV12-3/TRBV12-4	CASSDGQADSYNEQFF	TGTGCCAGCAGTGACGGACAGGCCGACTCCTACAATGAGCAGTTCTTC
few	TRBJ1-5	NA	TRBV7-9	CASSSIPTQGLRQPQHF	TGTGCCAGCAGCTCTATCCCAACCCAGGGGCTGAGGCAGCCCCAGCATTTT
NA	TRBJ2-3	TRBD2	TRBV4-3	CASSQGWTSGNTDTQYF	TGCGCCAGCAGCCAAGGCTGGACTAGCGGAAACACAGATACGCAGTATTTT
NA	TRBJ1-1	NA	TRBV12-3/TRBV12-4	CASNWDGNTEAFF	TGTGCCAGCAATTGGGACGGGAACACTGAAGCTTTCTTT
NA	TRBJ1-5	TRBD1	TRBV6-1	CASRPGQSNQPQHF	TGTGCCAGCAGGCCGGGACAGAGCAATCAGCCCCAGCATTTT